Listed below are T cell receptor beta chains from one sample, sequenced in a study of T cells in localized non-small cell lung cancer. The protocol was immunoSEQ multiplex PCR, while the TCRdb copy is restricted to in-frame clones and leaves out a portion. Of tens of thousands of clones in the sample, about 88% were seen once. Here the sequenced sample was peripheral blood, taken before any cancer treatment. These receptor sequences come from a male donor aged 60 or over with stage I squamous cell lung carcinoma. Both conserved end residues are part of each CDR3. The order of the fields is clone size, V gene, D gene, CDR3 length, J gene, CDR3 protein, CDR3 DNA. A D gene is named only where the DNA matches it firmly. The size entry is marked missing in some rows and otherwise reads once, few, many or a size class.

.	TRBV9	.	18	TRBJ2-7	CASSVGVLGSRANYEQYF	TGTGCCAGCAGCGTAGGGGTTTTGGGCAGCAGGGCGAACTACGAGCAGTACTTC
.	TRBV7-2	TRBD2	15	TRBJ2-5	CASSLGASGTETQYF	TGTGCCAGCAGCTTAGGGGCCAGCGGGACAGAGACCCAGTACTTC
.	TRBV29-1	TRBD2	16	TRBJ2-5	CSVEEGGGLLRETQYF	TGCAGCGTTGAAGAAGGCGGGGGGTTACTTCGGGAGACCCAGTACTTC
.	TRBV11-2	.	13	TRBJ2-1	CASREQGWNEQFF	TGTGCCAGCAGGGAGCAAGGATGGAATGAGCAGTTCTTC
.	TRBV30	.	13	TRBJ1-2	CAWSDQGPYGYTF	TGTGCCTGGAGTGACCAGGGACCGTATGGCTACACCTTC
.	TRBV10-3	.	15	TRBJ2-3	CATLGGGTRTDTQYF	TGTGCCACCCTTGGAGGGGGAACACGCACAGATACGCAGTATTTT
.	TRBV27	.	15	TRBJ1-2	CASSLLQGKGGGYTF	TGTGCCAGCAGTTTGCTCCAGGGAAAAGGGGGTGGCTACACCTTC
.	TRBV9	.	14	TRBJ1-1	CASSDGGGNTEAFF	TGTGCCAGCAGCGATGGGGGAGGGAACACTGAAGCTTTCTTT
.	TRBV27	.	16	TRBJ2-5	CASSSLLDLRWETQYF	TGTGCCAGCAGTTCCCTCCTGGACCTCAGATGGGAGACCCAGTACTTC
.	TRBV6-1	.	14	TRBJ2-5	CASSETPRSGTQYF	TGTGCCAGCAGTGAGACTCCCCGTAGTGGGACCCAGTACTTC
.	TRBV4-3	.	16	TRBJ2-3	CASSQDSGRLTDTQYF	TGCGCCAGCAGCCAAGATTCGGGGCGGCTCACAGATACGCAGTATTTT
.	TRBV6-6	.	16	TRBJ2-7	CASSQGSASAIREQYF	TGTGCCAGCAGTCAGGGGAGTGCTAGCGCGATTAGGGAGCAGTACTTC
.	TRBV11-2	TRBD2	18	TRBJ2-1	CASSLALAGGLSYNEQFF	TGTGCCAGCAGCTTAGCACTAGCGGGAGGCCTCTCCTACAATGAGCAGTTCTTC
.	TRBV4-3	.	14	TRBJ2-7	CASSHWGSSYEQYF	TGCGCCAGCAGCCATTGGGGGAGCTCCTACGAGCAGTACTTC
once	TRBV6-5	.	14	TRBJ2-7	CASSYGRGPYEQYF	TGTGCCAGCAGTTACGGCAGGGGCCCCTACGAGCAGTACTTC
.	TRBV5-6	.	13	TRBJ2-1	CASSAGLDNEQFF	TGTGCCAGCAGCGCGGGGCTAGACAATGAGCAGTTCTTC